The T cell receptor beta chain under discussion was sequenced for a study of blood T cell repertoires in COVID-19. Across the whole study: Sites across the United States, Italy and Spain contributed samples from acute and convalescent COVID-19. PBMCs, B-cell-depleted T cells, or T cells were the source of the cDNA or gDNA that made up the material.

The CDR3 contains 16 residues. The germline V gene has CDR1 SGHTA and CDR2 FQGNSA. V lost 5 bases to trimming and J lost 1 base, with 17 bases between them. As processed by the authors: Counts of nucleated cells, estimated from reference gene primer amplification, were obtained. TCRdb keeps only in-frame clones here, not all; method: immunoSEQ multiplex PCR. V and J calls and clone size are copied from that table; D and trimming were computed from the DNA. The sample comprises under 95,000 clones, 70% to 80% of which are singletons, and 4.5% to 6% rests with the top ten. The chain joins TRBV7-2 to TRBJ2-5, with TRBD2 as a possible D gene (6 bases). The sequenced sample was peripheral blood. The sequence was collected from a man between 45 and 60 years old with active or convalescent COVID-19. CDR3 amino acids: CASSPSSGLGQETQYF. In DNA form, the CDR3 reads TGTGCCAGCAGCCCCTCTTCGGGACTTGGCCAAGAGACCCAGTACTTC. Drawing the rest from reference TRBV7-2 and TRBJ2-5, the complete variable domain is GAGVSQSPSNKVTEKGKDVELRCDPISGHTALYWYRQSLGQGLEFLIYFQGNSAPDKSGLPSDRFSAERTGGSVSTLTIQRTQQEDSAVYLCASSPSSGLGQETQYFGPGTRLLVL.